The T cell receptor beta chain described here comes from a study of shared clonotypes between healthy human individuals. Study observations and caveats: Generally, naive subsets (rather than memory subsets) showed larger estimated richness.

Clones were sequenced by immunoSEQ multiplex PCR, and TCRdb holds only the in-frame ones, with some missing. There are approximately 1.5 million clones in the sample; about 98.5% occur only once, and about 0.34% lies in the top ten. Turning to this clone: Its antigen remains unknown.

The CDR3 is made up of 12 amino acids. In germline, CDR1 is SGHRS, CDR2 YFSETQ. With 4 bases removed from V and 8 bases from J, the gap between germline ends came to 10 bases. The sequencing sample was made of naive CD4+ T cells sorted from blood. Subset denoted: CD45RA+ positively selected. The TCR originated in a man in his thirties or forties in good health. This rearrangement joins TRBV5-1 to TRBJ2-1; possibly TRBD2 for D (6 bases). The CDR3: CASSKLADEQFF. The DNA for the CDR3 is TGCGCCAGCAGCAAACTAGCTGATGAGCAGTTCTTC. The whole variable domain, filled in from reference TRBV5-1 and TRBJ2-1, reads KAGVTQTPRYLIKTRGQQVTLSCSPISGHRSVSWYQQTPGQGLQFLFEYFSETQRNKGNFPGRFSGRQFSNSRSEMNVSTLELGDSALYLCASSKLADEQFFGPGTRLTVL.